The rows below give T cell receptor beta chains drawn from one sample of a study of CD8 T cells in Susac syndrome. TCRdb recomputed calls from the immunoSEQ multiplex PCR reads with MiXCR, one row per CDR3 protein. The sample comprises 150,000 to 200,000 distinct CDR3 sequences, 94% of which are singletons, and 0.12% rests with the top ten. The sample comprised CD4+ T cells from PBMCs. Receptors were obtained from a human donor with Susac syndrome. The CDR3 runs from the conserved cysteine through the conserved F or W. Fields, in order: D gene, J gene, clone size, V gene, CDR3 protein, CDR3 DNA. D genes are given only for firm matches. Size values are once, few and many counts, or a class for expanded clones, and some rows have none.

>-|TRBJ1-5|-|TRBV2
CASMSSGNSNQPQHF
TGTGCCAGCATGAGCTCGGGAAATAGCAATCAGCCCCAGCATTTT
>-|TRBJ1-1|-|TRBV14
CASSLAPRANTEAFF
TGTGCCAGCAGCCTCGCCCCGAGGGCGAACACTGAAGCTTTCTTT
>TRBD1|TRBJ1-2|-|TRBV30
CAWSPGQGNYGYTF
TGTGCCTGGAGCCCGGGACAGGGGAACTATGGCTACACCTTC
>-|TRBJ1-1|-|TRBV5-4
CASSYDRNTEAFF
TGTGCCAGCAGCTATGACAGGAACACTGAAGCTTTCTTT
>-|TRBJ2-7|-|TRBV5-1
CASSLGGGEQYF
TGCGCCAGCAGCTTGGGAGGGGGCGAGCAGTACTTC
>-|TRBJ2-5|-|TRBV5-4
CASSLSGGAETQYF
TGTGCCAGCAGCTTATCAGGGGGGGCCGAGACCCAGTACTTC
>TRBD1|TRBJ1-6|-|TRBV18
CASSPEGTGGSPLHF
TGTGCCAGCTCACCTGAGGGGACAGGGGGTTCACCCCTCCACTTT
>-|TRBJ1-1|-|TRBV27
CASSLLPSTEAFF
TGTGCCAGCAGTTTATTGCCGAGCACTGAAGCTTTCTTT
>TRBD2|TRBJ2-1|-|TRBV25-1
CATTLAGGYNEQFF
TGTGCCACCACCCTAGCGGGGGGTTACAATGAGCAGTTCTTC
>-|TRBJ2-3|-|TRBV5-6
CASRTDPTLFTDTQYF
TGTGCCAGCAGGACCGATCCTACATTATTCACAGATACGCAGTATTTT
>-|TRBJ2-7|-|TRBV24-1
CATSDLLSYERGRYEQYF
TGTGCCACCAGTGATTTGCTATCCTATGAACGGGGGCGGTACGAGCAGTACTTC
>TRBD2|TRBJ2-3|-|TRBV7-2
CASSRGPASGPDTQYF
TGTGCCAGCAGCCGAGGTCCCGCTAGCGGTCCAGATACGCAGTATTTT
>TRBD1|TRBJ1-2|-|TRBV23-1
CASSLAGTGYGYTF
TGCGCCAGCAGTCTTGCCGGGACAGGCTATGGCTACACCTTC
>-|TRBJ1-1|-|TRBV19
CASSTNAGTEAFF
TGTGCCAGTAGTACAAATGCGGGAACTGAAGCTTTCTTT
>-|TRBJ1-2|once|TRBV7-2
CASSLATDRGGYTF
TGTGCCAGCAGCTTAGCTACCGACAGAGGTGGCTACACCTTC
>-|TRBJ1-6|-|TRBV5-1
CASSEGLSYNSPLHF
TGCGCCAGCAGCGAGGGACTCTCCTATAATTCACCCCTCCACTTT
>-|TRBJ2-7|-|TRBV20-1
CSAQRDMTYEQYF
TGCAGCGCCCAGCGGGACATGACCTACGAGCAGTACTTC
>-|TRBJ2-1|-|TRBV9
CASSPRGREQFF
TGTGCCAGCAGCCCCCGTGGGAGGGAGCAGTTCTTC
>-|TRBJ2-5|-|TRBV30
CAWSSGLGRYQETQYF
TGTGCCTGGAGCTCCGGGCTAGGAAGGTACCAAGAGACCCAGTACTTC
>-|TRBJ2-7|-|TRBV30
CAWSVRGAGESYEQYF
TGTGCCTGGAGTGTACGGGGGGCAGGGGAGAGCTACGAGCAGTACTTC
>-|TRBJ1-1|-|TRBV29-1
CSVEGQRANTEAFF
TGCAGCGTTGAAGGACAGCGCGCGAACACTGAAGCTTTCTTT
>-|TRBJ2-6|-|TRBV28
CASSLPGGTGANVLTF
TGTGCCAGCAGTCTCCCCGGGGGAACTGGGGCCAACGTCCTGACTTTC
>-|TRBJ2-2|-|TRBV5-1
CASSMRQGTGELFF
TGCGCCAGCAGCATGCGTCAGGGGACCGGGGAGCTGTTTTTT
>-|TRBJ2-1|-|TRBV4-2
CASSATAGASYNEQFF
TGTGCCAGCAGCGCAACGGCGGGGGCCTCATACAATGAGCAGTTCTTC
>-|TRBJ2-4|-|TRBV3-1
CASTQGNIQYF
TGTGCCAGCACCCAGGGGAACATTCAGTACTTC
>TRBD1|TRBJ2-1|-|TRBV6-2/TRBV6-3
CASSRRLQGSHFF
TGTGCCAGCAGCAGGAGGCTACAGGGGTCCCACTTCTTC
>TRBD2|TRBJ2-5|-|TRBV5-1
CASSTRAGGRSQETQYF
TGCGCCAGCTCCACCCGTGCGGGGGGGCGTAGCCAAGAGACCCAGTACTTC
>-|TRBJ2-3|once|TRBV3-1
CASSPPPPQGLDTQYF
TGTGCCAGCAGCCCTCCTCCCCCACAGGGACTAGATACGCAGTATTTT
>-|TRBJ2-1|-|TRBV6-1
CASSEILGAGGLFDEQFF
TGTGCCAGCAGTGAAATCTTGGGGGCAGGGGGGCTGTTTGATGAGCAGTTCTTC
>-|TRBJ1-6|-|TRBV4-1
CASSQGREHSPLHF
TGCGCCAGCAGCCAGGGCAGGGAGCATTCACCCCTCCACTTT
>TRBD2|TRBJ2-1|-|TRBV11-2
CASSLGLAVYNEQFF
TGTGCCAGCAGCTTAGGACTAGCGGTCTACAATGAGCAGTTCTTC
>-|TRBJ2-1|many|TRBV6-1
CASSQESGRSTNEQFF
TGTGCCAGCAGCCAAGAGAGCGGACGGTCTACCAATGAGCAGTTCTTC
>TRBD1|TRBJ1-2|once|TRBV29-1
CSVSTGGYGYTF
TGCAGCGTCTCGACAGGGGGCTATGGCTACACCTTC
>-|TRBJ2-1|-|TRBV2
CASSRQPGESYNEQFF
TGTGCCAGCAGCAGACAACCGGGGGAATCCTACAATGAGCAGTTCTTC
>-|TRBJ1-4|-|TRBV29-1
CSVGEQGLQLFF
TGCAGCGTGGGAGAACAGGGCCTCCAACTGTTTTTT
>-|TRBJ1-6|-|TRBV10-3
CAISETLGSPLHF
TGTGCCATCAGTGAGACACTAGGATCACCCCTCCACTTT
>-|TRBJ2-2|-|TRBV19
CASSTGLANTGELFF
TGTGCCAGTAGTACAGGGCTCGCGAACACCGGGGAGCTGTTTTTT
>-|TRBJ1-3|-|TRBV9
CASSGEDSLTGNTIYF
TGTGCCAGCAGCGGGGAAGATTCCCTGACTGGAAACACCATATATTTT
>-|TRBJ1-6|-|TRBV9
CASSVGGPGGMALHF
TGTGCCAGCAGCGTAGGAGGTCCCGGGGGTATGGCCCTCCACTTT
>-|TRBJ2-5|-|TRBV29-1
CSVEDLPGQKGTQYF
TGCAGCGTTGAAGATCTCCCGGGACAAAAGGGGACCCAGTACTTC
>TRBD1|TRBJ2-7|-|TRBV29-1
CSVEGANDEQYF
TGCAGCGTCGAGGGGGCTAATGACGAGCAGTACTTC